These T cell receptor beta chains were read from a single sample in a study of blood T cell repertoires in COVID-19. The assay was immunoSEQ multiplex PCR, and TCRdb's table has in-frame clones only and misses some. The sample lists around 200,000 clones, 80% to 90% occurring once. Sequences were obtained from peripheral blood. These receptors were taken from a man aged 35 to 55 with active or convalescent COVID-19. CDR3s leave out the opening cysteine and the closing phenylalanine or tryptophan. Each record gives: J gene, V gene, CDR3 protein.

TRBJ2-3 | TRBV6-5 | ASSSPTGTQY
TRBJ1-4 | TRBV6-5 | ASTSTGLNEKLF
TRBJ2-1 | TRBV10-2 | ASSIVNEQF
TRBJ1-1 | TRBV14 | ASSQNRDLGNTEAF
TRBJ1-5 | TRBV28 | ASSPPDSQPQH
TRBJ1-5 | TRBV19 | ASSIEGDRDNQPQH
TRBJ2-5 | TRBV5-4 | ASSLNLAGEETQY
TRBJ1-1 | TRBV12-5 | ASGSAGTNTEAF
TRBJ1-6 | TRBV28 | ATLGGVGNSPLH
TRBJ2-5 | TRBV6-1 | ASSEVGGETQY
TRBJ2-5 | TRBV24-1 | ATSDLVSGGDRETQY
TRBJ1-5 | TRBV5-1 | ASSWLGGNQPQH
TRBJ2-3 | TRBV7-2 | ASSRQILAGGGTDTQY
TRBJ1-1 | TRBV6-2/TRBV6-3 | ASSRLGTEAF
TRBJ1-6 | TRBV27 | ASSLFIGTGNSPLH
TRBJ1-2 | TRBV5-5 | ASSLGAGSYGYT
TRBJ1-5 | TRBV6-1 | ASSESKRGGQPQH
TRBJ2-1 | TRBV5-5 | ASSLAAGVYNEQF
TRBJ1-5 | TRBV9 | ASSLEGGNQPQH
TRBJ1-6 | TRBV19 | ASSEGIYNSPLH
TRBJ1-5 | TRBV7-8 | ASSLEVSGGQPQH
TRBJ1-2 | TRBV5-1 | ASSLAGRRIQQGYT